The next 8 T cell receptor beta chains were all read from a single sample in a study of Ad26.COV2.S vaccination and SARS-CoV-2 variants. Treatment given: about 20 received Ad26.COV2.S at low or high dose, single or two shots; several received placebo; per-sample allocation not given. It was on day 63 after the first vaccine or placebo injection that samples were taken. TCRdb's table, derived via immunoSEQ multiplex PCR, lists solely in-frame clones and lacks some. This repertoire shows some 330,000 clones, roughly 90% found once; its top ten account for around 5.5%. The sequencing used peripheral blood, collected in a trial of Ad26.COV2.S vaccine versus placebo. These receptors originate from a person between 18 and 60 years old who received the Ad26.COV2.S COVID-19 vaccine or a placebo.

This rearrangement joins TRBV7-9 to TRBJ2-7, with 9 bases that match TRBD2. The germline V gene has CDR1 SEHNR and CDR2 FQNEAQ (reference sequence). The CDR3 runs 15 residues. The junction had 9 bases not matched to a gene; V was cut back by 5 bases and J by 4 bases. As DNA, the CDR3 is TGTGCCAGCAGCCCCCGACTAGCGGCAAATTACGAGCAGTACTTC. This translates into CASSPRLAANYEQYF. Full variable domain (missing parts from reference TRBV7-9 and TRBJ2-7): DTGVSQNPRHKITKRGQNVTFRCDPISEHNRLYWYRQTLGQGPEFLTYFQNEAQLEKSRLLSDRFSAERPKGSFSTLEIQRTEQGDSAMYLCASSPRLAANYEQYFGPGTRLTVT.

The CDR3 DNA sequence: TGTGCCTGGAGTGTCGGAAGAGACAGGGCCTATTCACCCCTCCACTTT. It yields the protein CAWSVGRDRAYSPLHF. The chain carries TRBV30 and TRBJ1-6; TRBD1 matches at 7 bases. The CDR3 spans 16 residues. Germline CDR1 is GTSNPN and CDR2 is SVGIG (reference sequence). Trimming cost V 0 bases and J 8 bases; bases outside gene matches: 10.

The chain carries TRBV18 and TRBJ1-1; no definite D call. V dropped 4 bases and J dropped 0 bases, with 3 bases sitting between them. This CDR3 has 12 amino acids. Germline assignment: CDR1 KGHSH and CDR2 LQKENI. CDR3 bases: TGTGCCAGCTCACGTCTGAACACTGAAGCTTTCTTT. It is translated as CASSRLNTEAFF.

The chain joins TRBV2 to TRBJ2-1, with D possibly TRBD1 on 7 matching bases. Germline V lookup: CDR1 SNHLY, CDR2 FYNNEI. The CDR3 runs to 16 residues. V lost 3 bases, J lost 7 bases, and 19 bases lay in between. CDR3 DNA: TGTGCCAGCAGTGAGGGGGCAGGGGGGCCAATGAATGAGCAGTTCTTC. Protein: CASSEGAGGPMNEQFF.

The chain joins TRBV6-2 or TRBV6-3 to TRBJ1-1, with D hard to call. The ends were cut back, 2 bases at V and 7 bases at J, with 11 bases in the middle. The germline CDR1 and CDR2 sequences are MNHEY and SVGEGT. CDR3 length equals 13 residues. The CDR3 is CASSYAGPSEAFF. The CDR3 DNA reads as TGTGCCAGCAGTTACGCCGGGCCCAGTGAAGCTTTCTTT.

V and J are TRBV2 and TRBJ1-5; D ambiguous. CDR3 length: 16 residues. The V gene's germline CDR1 is SNHLY and CDR2 FYNNEI. With 3 bases removed from V and 7 bases from J, the gap between germline ends came to 19 bases. The CDR3 sequence: CASSERSLMPGQPQHF. The CDR3, as DNA: TGTGCCAGCAGTGAGCGGTCGTTAATGCCCGGCCAGCCCCAGCATTTT.

The V and J genes are TRBV18 and TRBJ1-3, with no clear D. The CDR3 has 12 amino acids. The V end lost 6 bases, the J end lost 7 bases, and 10 bases lay between the germline ends. Per the germline V gene, CDR1 is KGHSH and CDR2 is LQKENI. The CDR3 sequence: CASSLGSNTIYF. The CDR3 DNA reads as TGTGCCAGCTCTCTCGGGTCCAACACCATATATTTT.

V usage is TRBV11-2 and J usage is TRBJ2-1; 7 positions agree with TRBD2. Unmatched junction bases numbered 9, after V lost 0 bases and J lost 7 bases. The CDR3 extends over 16 amino acids. The germline gives CDR1 SGHAT, CDR2 FQNNGV. CDR3 DNA sequence: TGTGCCAGCAGCTTAGAGCCGGGGACTATAAGGAATGAGCAGTTCTTC. This sequence encodes CASSLEPGTIRNEQFF.